Presented here are 2 T cell receptor beta chains from one specimen sequenced in a study of tissue T cells after allogeneic stem cell transplantation. Time point indicated: mouse harvest day 14 after allogeneic transplant. Each mouse received 10^7 T-cell-depleted marrow cells plus 10^6 splenic CD5+ T cells by tail vein. Using immunoSEQ multiplex PCR, the repertoire was profiled, and TCRdb retains in-frame clones only, with some absent. Found here are approximately 5,500 clones, about half of them singletons; the top ten hold approximately 37%. Input material: gut tissue. Receptors originate from a female BALB/c mouse given C57BL/6 T cells with graft-versus-host disease after an allogeneic hematopoietic cell transplant.

On this clone itself: The gene names here belong to mouse. The read ends 1 residue early relative to the CDR3; the germline J gene fills the gap. The chain joins TRBV1 to TRBJ2-3, with a possible D match to TRBD2 (6 bases). The germline CDR1 and CDR2 sequences are NSQYPW and LRSPGD (reference sequence). V was shortened by 4 bases and J by 0 bases, with 8 bases between the two germline ends. The CDR3 runs 14 residues. The CDR3 loop reads CTCSVWGSAETLYF. Incomplete CDR3 DNA: TGCACCTGCAGTGTCTGGGGTAGTGCAGAAACGCTGTAT.

This clone is medium-sized. Any gene name here is a mouse gene name. The sequenced fragment ends 1 residue before the CDR3 boundary, so the rest is inferred from the germline J gene. This chain uses TRBV13-3 with TRBJ2-1, with D unclear. The CDR3 is 11 residues long. With 3 bases removed from V and 5 bases from J, the gap between germline ends came to 3 bases. The germline V gene encodes CDR1 NNHDY and CDR2 SYVADS. CDR3: CASSVNAEQFF. The CDR3 DNA, read in part, is TGTGCCAGCAGTGTAAATGCTGAGCAGTTC.